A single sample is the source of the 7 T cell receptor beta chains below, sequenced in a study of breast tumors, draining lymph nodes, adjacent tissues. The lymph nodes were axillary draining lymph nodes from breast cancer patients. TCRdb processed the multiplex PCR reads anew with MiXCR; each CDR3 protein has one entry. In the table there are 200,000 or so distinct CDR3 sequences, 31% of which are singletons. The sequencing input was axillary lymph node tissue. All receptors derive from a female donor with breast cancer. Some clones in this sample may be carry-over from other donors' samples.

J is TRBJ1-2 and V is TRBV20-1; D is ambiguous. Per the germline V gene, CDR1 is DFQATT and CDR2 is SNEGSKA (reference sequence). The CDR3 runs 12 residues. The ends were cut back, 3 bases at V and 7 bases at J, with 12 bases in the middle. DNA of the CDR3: TGCAGTGCTAGCAGGACTACCAGTGGCTACACCTTC. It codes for CSASRTTSGYTF.

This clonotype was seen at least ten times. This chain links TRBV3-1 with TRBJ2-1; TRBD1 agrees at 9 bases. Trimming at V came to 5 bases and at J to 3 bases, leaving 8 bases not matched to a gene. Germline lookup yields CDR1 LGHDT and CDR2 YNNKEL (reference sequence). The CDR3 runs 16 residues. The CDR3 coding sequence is TGTGCCAGCAGCGCCACAGGGGGCGTTGACTACAATGAGCAGTTCTTC. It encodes CASSATGGVDYNEQFF.

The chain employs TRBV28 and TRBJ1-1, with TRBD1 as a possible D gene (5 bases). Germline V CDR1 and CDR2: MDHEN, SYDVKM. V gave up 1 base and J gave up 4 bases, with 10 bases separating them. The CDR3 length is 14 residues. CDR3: CASSLFQGITEAFF. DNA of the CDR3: TGTGCCAGCAGTTTATTTCAGGGTATCACTGAAGCTTTCTTT. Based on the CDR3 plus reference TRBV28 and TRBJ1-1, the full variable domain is DVKVTQSSRYLVKRTGEKVFLECVQDMDHENMFWYRQDPGLGLRLIYFSYDVKMKEKGDIPEGYSVSREKKERFSLILESASTNQTSMYLCASSLFQGITEAFFGQGTRLTVV.

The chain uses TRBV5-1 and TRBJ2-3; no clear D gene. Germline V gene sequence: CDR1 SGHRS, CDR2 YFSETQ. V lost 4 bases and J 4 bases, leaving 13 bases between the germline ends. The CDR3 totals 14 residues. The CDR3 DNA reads TGCGCCAGCAGCATTACTCAGGTTCCAGATACGCAGTATTTT. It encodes CASSITQVPDTQYF. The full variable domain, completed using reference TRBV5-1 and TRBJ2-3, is KAGVTQTPRYLIKTRGQQVTLSCSPISGHRSVSWYQQTPGQGLQFLFEYFSETQRNKGNFPGRFSGRQFSNSRSEMNVSTLELGDSALYLCASSITQVPDTQYFGPGTRLTVL.

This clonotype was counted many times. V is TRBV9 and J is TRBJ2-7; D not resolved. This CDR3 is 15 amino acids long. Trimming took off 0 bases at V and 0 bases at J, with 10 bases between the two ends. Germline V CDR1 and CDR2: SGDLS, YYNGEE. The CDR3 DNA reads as TGTGCCAGCAGCGTAGCAGCGTCTAGCTCCTACGAGCAGTACTTC. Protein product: CASSVAASSSYEQYF.

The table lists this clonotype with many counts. CDR3 bases: TGTGCCAGTAGGAAGCCGGGACAGGGGAACACCGGGGAGCTGTTTTTT. It codes for CASRKPGQGNTGELFF. V gene TRBV19 combines with J gene TRBJ2-2; TRBD1 matches at 9 bases. Trimming took 6 bases from V and 1 from J; bases not matched to a gene: 6. Germline CDR1 reads LNHDA; CDR2 reads SQIVND (reference sequence). The CDR3 loop spans 16 amino acids.

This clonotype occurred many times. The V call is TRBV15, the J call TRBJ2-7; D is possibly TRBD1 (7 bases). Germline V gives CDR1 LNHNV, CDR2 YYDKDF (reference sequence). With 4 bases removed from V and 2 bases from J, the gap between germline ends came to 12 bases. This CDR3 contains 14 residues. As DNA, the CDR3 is TGTGCCACCAGCACCCCAGGGGGGCCCTACGAGCAGTACTTC. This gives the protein CATSTPGGPYEQYF. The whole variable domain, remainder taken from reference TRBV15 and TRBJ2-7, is DAMVIQNPRYQVTQFGKPVTLSCSQTLNHNVMYWYQQKSSQAPKLLFHYYDKDFNNEADTPDNFQSRRPNTSFCFLDIRSPGLGDTAMYLCATSTPGGPYEQYFGPGTRLTVT.